This T cell receptor beta chain was profiled in a study of CXCR4 blockade with PD-1 therapy in pancreatic cancer. Study-level results: Tumors were clonally expanded, mean approximately 0.15 versus 0.05 in healthy blood. More frequent amino acid clones had more nucleotide rearrangements, suggesting convergent selection.

The archived tumor blocks came from patients without neoadjuvant therapy before resection. Data came from immunoSEQ multiplex PCR; TCRdb stores just in-frame clones and leaves some out. The sample comprises several thousand clones, roughly two fifths of which are singletons, and roughly a sixth rests with the top ten. Notes on this clone: Antigen specificity is unknown.

Trimming took 4 bases from V and 2 from J, leaving 9 bases between them. Germline CDR1 SQVTM, CDR2 ANQGSEA. The CDR3 consists of 13 residues. This receptor was taken from a human donor with pancreatic ductal adenocarcinoma. The sequenced sample consisted of tumor tissue. J is TRBJ1-3 and V is TRBV29-1, with D unresolved. CDR3 sequence (DNA): TGCAGCGTTGGCGAGGGCCCTGGAAACACCATATATTTT. Its translation: CSVGEGPGNTIYF.